Following are 4 T cell receptor beta chains from one sample sequenced in a study of coeliac disease. The data were produced by immunoSEQ multiplex PCR, yet TCRdb's version contains in-frame clones alone and is incomplete. The sample includes several thousand clones, roughly 60% seen only once; the top ten take roughly 3%. Sequencing was performed on lamina propria lymphocytes from the gut. Receptors were obtained from an older woman with active celiac disease.

This rearrangement joins TRBV5-1 to TRBJ2-7; 9 nucleotides line up with TRBD1. V shed 1 base, J shed 2 bases, and the junction held 7 bases outside the gene matches. Germline CDR1 is SGHRS and CDR2 is YFSETQ. The CDR3 sequence is 16 residues long. The CDR3 here is CASSLSVGTGTYEQYF. DNA for the CDR3: TGCGCCAGCAGCTTGTCCGTAGGGACAGGGACCTACGAGCAGTACTTC.

The chain carries TRBV18 and TRBJ1-3, with 7 positions matching TRBD1. J lost 4 bases, V lost 3 bases, and 0 bases had no gene match. In germline, CDR1 is KGHSH, CDR2 LQKENI. This CDR3 contains 13 residues. CDR3 coding DNA: TGTGCCAGCTCACCGGGACAGGGAAACACCATATATTTT. Its translation: CASSPGQGNTIYF.

The chain has TRBV7-2 and TRBJ2-7; 7 bases fit TRBD1. CDR3 size: 13 residues. V lost 3 bases and J lost 5; bases outside the gene matches: 4. Germline V CDR1 and CDR2: SGHTA, FQGNSA. CDR3 sequence (DNA): TGTGCCAGCAGCTTCACAGGGGAACACGAGCAGTACTTC. Translation: CASSFTGEHEQYF.

V is TRBV27 and J is TRBJ2-7, with TRBD1 as a possible D gene (5 bases). The ends were cut back, 0 bases at V and 0 bases at J, with 6 bases in the middle. The CDR3 is made up of 14 amino acids. CDR1 and CDR2 (germline): MNHEY, SMNVEV (reference sequence). CDR3 DNA sequence: TGTGCCAGCAGTTTATCCAGGGACTCCTACGAGCAGTACTTC. Amino acid sequence: CASSLSRDSYEQYF.